This T cell receptor beta chain was observed in a study of blood T cells in healthy people across ages (dated by TCRdb to the mid-2010s). The study in broad terms: In model experiments, template switching captured about one uniquely barcoded TCR beta cDNA molecule for every two T cells. To track age-related changes in TCR beta repertoire diversity, the study relied on deep sequencing normalized with unique cDNA molecular identifiers. The donors were divided into four age groups: young (average roughly 15 years), middle-aged (roughly 40), aged (62) and long-lived (roughly 82). To avoid experimental bias, donors of different ages were spread randomly across the sequencing lanes. Using the same blood draw, the study looked at two additional independent replicas of 1 million unique cDNA reads for two donors, one aged 18 to 30 and the other aged 80 or older.

The approximately 40 donors, aged roughly 6 to 100 years, were systemically healthy Caucasian individuals from Russia. About 10 milliliters of peripheral blood were collected from each donor into EDTA-treated Vacutainer tubes. Ficoll-Paque density-gradient centrifugation was used to isolate PBMCs, with at least 6.5 million per sample. Trizol reagent was used to extract total RNA from PBMCs, with at least 5 micrograms per sample. For every donor, flow cytometry on a PBMC aliquot measured the percentage of naive CD45RAhigh/CD27high T cells. Preparation of the library involved 5' RACE. Sequencing was performed on an Illumina HiSeq 2500. The second PCR ran for about 7 to 11 cycles and used a J-beta primer mix along with a sample-barcoded 5' primer. A template-switch 5' adaptor carrying 12 random nucleotides introduced a unique molecular identifier onto each TCR beta cDNA molecule. Each sample yielded at least 3 million CDR3-containing paired-end reads. First-strand cDNA synthesis was performed from all RNA using the Mint cDNA synthesis kit, with priming by a TRBC-specific oligonucleotide. Following uracil-DNA glycosylase treatment, a first 18-cycle PCR with universal primers M1SS and BC2_uni_R was performed on all cDNA. On the study's bioinformatics: For normalization, 1 million high-quality reads, each with a distinct molecular identifier, were randomly selected from each sample. Instead of being binned into consensus sequences, reads that shared molecular identifiers were thrown out. MiTCR, set to a Q25 quality threshold and the strictest error-elimination algorithm, was used for CDR3 identification, clonotype clustering and error correction. A nonparametric unseen species model with Euler transformation was used to estimate a lower bound on total TCR beta diversity. TCRdb passed the public sequencing reads through fastp at Q25 and MiXCR, retaining productive beta sequences. Identical CDR3 protein sequences are pooled into one entry, listed with their most common genes and DNA. It is TCRdb's table, rather than the study itself, that gives the V and J calls and clone size. This sample comprises about 1.1 million distinct CDR3 sequences, about two fifths of them detected only once. The ten top clones hold under 15% of the sample.

CDR1 is given as LGHNA and CDR2 as YSLEER, both from the germline V gene. Including the terminal cysteine and phenylalanine, the CDR3 comprises 16 residues. CDR3 DNA is the only sequence kept; it has 48 bases, read in frame from the first base. As to this clonotype: Its specific antigen is unknown. This could be a read error, since a much larger clone is one nucleotide away.

On the study overall, not on this receptor specifically: Estimates of total diversity from one million sequenced T cells were regarded as lower bounds and underestimates. There was a strong correlation between observed TCR beta diversity and the percentage of naive T cells measured by flow cytometry. The long-lived group showed more naive CD4+ T cells, fewer expanded clones and increased TCR diversity than the aged group, suggesting age selection. Because the CMV infection status of the donors was unknown, age-related changes in expanded clonotypes may potentially have been confounded. Conclusive comparison of naive and antigen-experienced compartments was prevented by the profiling of bulk unsorted PBMCs. Observed TCR beta diversity per million T cells fell roughly linearly with age, and a significant reduction was already apparent by age about 38.

The chain employs TRBV4-3 and TRBJ2-1; TRBD2 matches 9 bases in the middle. The tail of the sequence fits TRBJ2-7 better, so the J call may be wrong. Sequencing was performed on blood. The origin of this receptor is a man aged 18 to 29 in good health. The nucleotide sequence reads TGCGCCAGCAGCCGAACGACTAGCGGTTATGGCAATGAGCAGTACTTC. It codes for CASSRTTSGYGNEQYF.